This T cell receptor (beta chain) was sequenced in a study of CD8 T cells in ankylosing spondylitis. The length of the CDR3 is 14 residues. V dropped 0 bases and J dropped 11 bases, with 14 bases sitting between them. Germline V gives CDR1 LGHDT, CDR2 YNNKEL (reference sequence). Findings of the study overall: Within matched ankylosing spondylitis synovial fluid, disease-linked clones were reportedly significantly enriched. Characteristic, it appeared, of ankylosing spondylitis blood was a TCR beta motif of about eight highly homologous variants. Earlier reports found some motif variants in synovial fluid and blood in reactive arthritis.

Using quantitative 5'-RACE with molecular barcodes, the authors made TCR beta libraries. TCRdb re-called the 5' RACE reads through MiXCR, storing one row per CDR3 protein. The sample has about 240,000 distinct CDR3 sequences, 8% to 9.5% seen once; the top ten hold nearly 7%. This clonotype was detected a few times. What it binds is unknown. This sequence originates from a male donor with ankylosing spondylitis or in good health (not recorded which). Source material: blood, either unsorted or a sorted T cell fraction (not recorded which). The rearrangement uses TRBV3-1 and TRBJ2-1; D is possibly TRBD2 (6 bases). DNA for the CDR3: TGTGCCAGCAGCCAAGAGTCATATCGGGGGAAGCAGTTCTTC. This codes for CASSQESYRGKQFF.